A selection of T cell receptor beta chains follows, all from one sample in a study of identical twins. Each CDR3 protein gets one entry after TCRdb re-called the 5' RACE reads with MiXCR. The table has 1.5 million to 2 million distinct CDR3 sequences, under 35% seen once. Source material: cord blood. The source of these receptors is a newborn girl in good health. Each CDR3 is given with its conserved first and last residue. D genes are given only for firm matches. Size is stated for part of the rows, as once, few or many counts, or as a class when the clone is expanded.

d_gene	v_gene	j_gene	abundance	CDR3nt	CDR3aa
-	TRBV29-1	TRBJ2-1	few	TGCAGCACTCTGAGGTCTGGGAATGAGCAGTTCTTC	CSTLRSGNEQFF
-	TRBV20-1	TRBJ2-7	-	TGCAGTGCCCGGGGGGCTGAAATCTCCTACGAGCAGTACTTC	CSARGAEISYEQYF
-	TRBV20-1	TRBJ1-1	-	TGCAGTGCCCCCGGCAGGTACACTGAAGCTTTCTTT	CSAPGRYTEAFF
-	TRBV14	TRBJ2-1	-	TGTGCCAGCAGCCAAGAGGTTCTTGTCGAACCGCGATCCTACAATGAGCAGTTCTTC	CASSQEVLVEPRSYNEQFF
TRBD1	TRBV9	TRBJ2-5	-	TGTGCCAGCAGCGTAGAAGGGACAGGAGAGACCCAGTACTTC	CASSVEGTGETQYF
TRBD2	TRBV4-2	TRBJ2-7	many	TGTGCCAGCAGCCAAGATTCCGGACTAGCGGAGCAGTACTTC	CASSQDSGLAEQYF
-	TRBV2	TRBJ2-5	many	TGTGCCAGCCTTGGGAAGGACGTTCAGACCCAGTACTTC	CASLGKDVQTQYF
-	TRBV20-1	TRBJ1-2	-	TGCAGTGCTAGAGATGGCACGGAACGCTATGGCTACACCTTC	CSARDGTERYGYTF
-	TRBV29-1	TRBJ2-6	many	TGCAGCGTTCTCGGACACAAATCTGGGGCCAACGTCCTGACTTTC	CSVLGHKSGANVLTF
-	TRBV6-5	TRBJ2-7	few	TGTGCCAGCAGTTCCATCGGGGAGCAGTACTTC	CASSSIGEQYF
TRBD2	TRBV20-1	TRBJ2-1	-	TGCAGTGCTAGAGATGCCCGAGCGGGGGGCTCCTACAATGAGCAGTTCTTC	CSARDARAGGSYNEQFF
-	TRBV29-1	TRBJ2-7	-	TGCAGCGTTCAAATCCCGACTGGCGGCGGCGCCTACGAGCAGTACTTC	CSVQIPTGGGAYEQYF
-	TRBV11-2	TRBJ2-7	few	TGTGCCAGCAGCTTAGTTCCGGGGACTTCCTACGAGCAGTACTTC	CASSLVPGTSYEQYF
TRBD2	TRBV5-8	TRBJ2-1	-	TGTGCCAGCAGCTTAACCACTAGCGGGAGGCCTTACAATGAGCAGTTCTTC	CASSLTTSGRPYNEQFF
-	TRBV4-1	TRBJ1-4	-	TGCGCCAGCAGCCTGCGGCATGCCGCAACTAATGAAAAACTGTTTTTT	CASSLRHAATNEKLFF
TRBD1	TRBV20-1	TRBJ1-2	few	TGCAGTGCTAGATTACCGGGACAGGGAAACTATGGCTACACCTTC	CSARLPGQGNYGYTF
-	TRBV20-1	TRBJ1-1	-	TGCAGTGCCCTCACTTTAGGGGTGACTGAAGCTTTCTTT	CSALTLGVTEAFF
TRBD2	TRBV29-1	TRBJ2-1	-	TGCAGCGCCCGTGGAGCGGGAGTAGGCTCCTACAATGAGCAGTTCTTC	CSARGAGVGSYNEQFF
-	TRBV20-1	TRBJ2-4	-	TGCAGTGCTAGAGAGGTCCGGCGGCAGATAGCCAAAAACATTCAGTACTTC	CSAREVRRQIAKNIQYF
TRBD1	TRBV12-3/TRBV12-4	TRBJ2-1	many	TGTGCCAGCAAACCCCCAATCGGCGGGACAGGGAACAATGAGCAGTTCTTC	CASKPPIGGTGNNEQFF
-	TRBV12-5	TRBJ2-3	many	TGTGCTAGTGGTTTCGGGCCTTCTAGCACAGATACGCAGTATTTT	CASGFGPSSTDTQYF
TRBD2	TRBV7-2	TRBJ2-5	few	TGTGCCAGCAGCTTAGTGATAGTCGCGGGAGGCGGTGAGACCCAGTACTTC	CASSLVIVAGGGETQYF
-	TRBV2	TRBJ2-5	few	TGTGCCAGCCGCAATAGTGTCGCCCAGTACTTC	CASRNSVAQYF